This entry lists 20 T cell receptor beta chains sequenced from one sample in a study of shared clonotypes between healthy human individuals. Generated by immunoSEQ multiplex PCR, the TCRdb table keeps only in-frame clones and is missing some. The sample shows around 1,100,000 clones, approximately 80% of them seen only once. Sequenced material: memory CD4+ T cells from PBMCs. The subset here: CD45RA-negative fraction. The receptors were gathered from a man between 18 and 29 years old in good health. Some clones in this sample may be carry-over from other donors' samples.

On this clone itself: This CDR3 is also generated by other DNA sequences in the sample. This chain connects TRBV4-1 to TRBJ1-1; a possible D gene is TRBD1 (5 bases). Per the germline V gene, CDR1 is MGHRA and CDR2 is YSYEKL. This CDR3 contains 14 residues. V dropped 5 bases and J dropped 2 bases, with 12 bases sitting between them. CDR3 DNA sequence: TGCGCCAGCAGCAGGGGAACGGGCAACACTGAAGCTTTCTTT. It is translated as CASSRGTGNTEAFF.

The chain uses TRBV28 and TRBJ2-5; D is perhaps TRBD1 or TRBD2 (5 bases each). Germline CDR1 is MDHEN and CDR2 is SYDVKM. The V and J ends lost 6 bases and 1 base respectively, with 18 bases between them. There are 16 residues in the CDR3. The CDR3 sequence: CASSGLLGRSQETQYF. As DNA, the CDR3 is TGTGCCAGCAGCGGATTGTTGGGACGGAGCCAAGAGACCCAGTACTTC.

There are many counts of this clone. V and J are TRBV4-3 and TRBJ1-1, with a tentative D call TRBD1 (5 bases). V was shortened by 4 bases and J by 5 bases, with 11 bases between the two germline ends. Germline V gene lookup returns CDR1 LGHNA and CDR2 YSLEER. The CDR3 totals 13 residues. Written as DNA, the CDR3 is TGCGCCAGCAGCCGGCAAAGGGGAACTGAAGCTTTCTTT. Encoded protein: CASSRQRGTEAFF.

The chain couples TRBV11-2 to TRBJ2-3; D perhaps matches TRBD1 (5 bases). The V end was cut by 5 bases, the J end by 0 bases, with 12 bases between. This CDR3 has 15 amino acids. Germline-derived CDR1 and CDR2 are SGHAT and FQNNGV. This CDR3 is CASSRRGASTDTQYF. The CDR3 DNA sequence: TGTGCCAGCAGCCGGCGTGGGGCTAGCACAGATACGCAGTATTTT.

The V call is TRBV29-1, the J call TRBJ2-1, with D unclear. CDR1 and CDR2 (germline): SQVTM, ANQGSEA. V was pared by 4 bases and J by 0 bases, with 7 bases between. The CDR3 has 13 residues. This CDR3 is CSVVEDSYNEQFF. The CDR3 DNA is TGCAGCGTTGTTGAAGACTCCTACAATGAGCAGTTCTTC.

CDR3 loop: CASSLYAGPQETQYF. The CDR3 coding sequence is TGTGCCAGCAGTTTATACGCCGGACCTCAAGAGACCCAGTACTTC. This chain links TRBV27 with TRBJ2-5; the D is unclear. The CDR3 is made up of 15 amino acids. Between the trimmed V and J ends, which lost 1 base and 2 bases, there was a span of 11 bases. Germline lookup yields CDR1 MNHEY and CDR2 SMNVEV (reference sequence).

The rearrangement uses TRBV28 and TRBJ1-2; 10 bases align to TRBD1. The CDR3 runs to 14 residues. Germline V gene data show CDR1 as MDHEN and CDR2 as SYDVKM. V lost 5 bases to trimming and J lost 8 bases; unmatched junction nucleotides: 8. CDR3 in amino acids: CASSLPTGGAGYTF. The CDR3, as DNA: TGTGCCAGCAGTCTACCGACAGGGGGCGCGGGCTACACCTTC.

Regarding this clone: The junction shows a germline mismatch at one end, possibly a read error. The rearrangement uses TRBV25-1 and TRBJ1-1; tentative D call: TRBD1 (6 bases). There are 14 residues in the CDR3. Germline V gives CDR1 MGHDK, CDR2 SYGVNS. CDR3 region: CASSDPDRNAEAFF. The CDR3 DNA sequence: TGTGCCAGCAGTGATCCCGACAGGAACGCTGAAGCTTTCTTT.

The table lists this clone with a count of one. This chain links TRBV6-1 with TRBJ2-4, with 7 nucleotides matching TRBD1. Germline assignment: CDR1 MNHNS and CDR2 SASEGT. Losses at the gene ends were 6 bases for V and 8 bases for J; bases not matched to a gene: 10. The CDR3 covers 14 residues. CDR3 nucleotides: TGTGCCAGCAGCCAGACAGGGAAGGGATACATTCAGTACTTC. It translates to CASSQTGKGYIQYF.

This sequence joins TRBV28 and TRBJ1-1; TRBD1 might be the D (6 bases). This CDR3 region has 15 residues. The germline gives CDR1 MDHEN, CDR2 SYDVKM. V lost 6 bases and J lost 2, with 16 bases in between. The CDR3 reads CASRSTGTPNTEAFF. The CDR3 DNA is TGTGCCAGCAGATCAACCGGGACACCAAACACTGAAGCTTTCTTT.

The rearrangement uses TRBV6-5 and TRBJ2-5, with 8 bases lining up with TRBD1. Near its end, the DNA agrees better with TRBJ2-7, so the J call may be wrong. Germline-derived CDR1 and CDR2 are MNHEY and SVGAGI. CDR3 length: 15 amino acids. CDR3 bases: TGTGCCAGCAAACAGGGGGGCAGCCCCGTCTACGAGCAGTACTTC. Translating it yields CASKQGGSPVYEQYF.

This clone was detected only a few times. The CDR3 DNA reads as TGCGCCAGCAGCTTGGTAGCTAGCGGGCAGAGGAACAATGAGCAGTTCTTC. This encodes CASSLVASGQRNNEQFF. The chain couples TRBV5-1 to TRBJ2-1; 8 bases are shared with TRBD2. Germline V gene data show CDR1 as SGHRS and CDR2 as YFSETQ. This CDR3 comprises 17 residues. The J segment lost 5 bases and the V segment lost 0 bases, leaving 10 bases of the junction unmatched.

The chain employs TRBV7-4 and TRBJ1-3; 7 nucleotides align to TRBD1. Trimming at V came to 1 base and at J to 0 bases, leaving 6 bases not matched to a gene. Germline V gene data show CDR1 as SGHVT and CDR2 as SQSDAQ. This CDR3 is 17 amino acids long. The CDR3 region has the DNA TGTGCCAGCAGCTTAGAGCAGGGACAGATCTCTGGAAACACCATATATTTT. This sequence encodes CASSLEQGQISGNTIYF.

The table lists this clone with many counts. This chain connects TRBV18 to TRBJ1-1, with 7 positions matching TRBD1. V shed 9 bases and J 0 bases; nucleotides not matched to a gene: 4. The CDR3 spans 13 residues. CDR1 and CDR2 (germline): KGHSH, LQKENI. CDR3 nucleotides: TGTGCCAGTCTAGGGACAGTGAACACTGAAGCTTTCTTT. It is translated as CASLGTVNTEAFF. The complete variable domain, with remaining parts taken from reference TRBV18 and TRBJ1-1, reads NAGVMQNPRHLVRRRGQEARLRCSPMKGHSHVYWYRQLPEEGLKFMVYLQKENIIDESGMPKERFSAEFPKEGPSILRIQQVVRGDSAAYFCASLGTVNTEAFFGQGTRLTVV.

The chain is built from TRBV6-1 and TRBJ1-5; D ambiguous. The CDR3 consists of 17 residues. The germline V gene encodes CDR1 MNHNS and CDR2 SASEGT. V was cut by 2 bases and J by 0 bases, with 14 bases left in between. This CDR3 reads CASSELEGTFSNQPQHF. DNA of the CDR3: TGTGCCAGCAGTGAACTGGAGGGCACGTTTAGCAATCAGCCCCAGCATTTT.

This chain connects TRBV5-8 to TRBJ2-2, with 7 bases matching TRBD1. Germline values: CDR1 SGHTS, CDR2 YDEGEE. Germline trimming cut 5 bases from V and 9 bases from J; bases unmatched to any gene: 4. The CDR3 has 12 amino acids. CDR3 coding DNA: TGTGCCAGCAGTCCAGGGGGTCGGGAGCTGTTTTTT. Protein product: CASSPGGRELFF.

The chain has TRBV4-3 and TRBJ2-7, with TRBD2 identical over 7 bases. The V and J ends lost 0 bases and 5 bases, in that order; junction bases with no gene match: 10. From germline, CDR1 is LGHNA and CDR2 YSLEER. This CDR3 comprises 16 residues. This CDR3 is CASSQDLAGVGNEQYF. CDR3 coding DNA: TGCGCCAGCAGCCAAGATCTTGCGGGAGTGGGAAACGAGCAGTACTTC.

The chain combines TRBV28 with TRBJ2-7, with TRBD1 matching over 8 bases. The CDR3 is 14 residues long. V was clipped by 6 bases and J by 5 bases; unmatched bases: 9. Germline V gene lookup returns CDR1 MDHEN and CDR2 SYDVKM. For the CDR3, the DNA is TGTGCCAGCAGCTCAAGGACAGGGACCCACGAGCAGTACTTC. This encodes CASSSRTGTHEQYF.

The rearrangement joins TRBV6-5 to TRBJ2-2; possible D gene TRBD2, 5 bases. Germline loops: CDR1 MNHEY, CDR2 SVGAGI. The CDR3 runs to 14 residues. V lost 5 bases and J lost 5, with 12 bases in between. The CDR3 protein is CASSRTDSTGELFF. The DNA of the CDR3 is TGTGCCAGCAGTCGGACGGACTCGACCGGGGAGCTGTTTTTT.

The CDR3 region has the DNA TGTGCCAGCAGCCAAGATCTAGAGGGAGGAGGCTACACCTTC. Translated, it gives CASSQDLEGGGYTF. The chain combines TRBV4-2 with TRBJ1-2; D call uncertain. Looked up from germline, CDR1 is LGHNA and CDR2 is YNFKEQ. V lost 0 bases, J lost 8 bases, and 13 bases lay in between. The CDR3 has 14 amino acids.